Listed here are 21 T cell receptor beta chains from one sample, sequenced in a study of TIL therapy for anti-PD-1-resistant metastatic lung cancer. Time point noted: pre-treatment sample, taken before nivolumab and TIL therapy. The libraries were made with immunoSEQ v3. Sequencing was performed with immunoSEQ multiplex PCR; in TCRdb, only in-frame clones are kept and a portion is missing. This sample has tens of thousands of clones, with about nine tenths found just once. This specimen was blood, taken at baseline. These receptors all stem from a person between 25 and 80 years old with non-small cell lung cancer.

The DNA of the CDR3 is TGCAGCGTTGCCGACGGGCTCCTGGGCAATCAGCCCCAGCATTTT. Translation: CSVADGLLGNQPQHF. This chain uses TRBV29-1 with TRBJ1-5; D is unclear. The CDR3 is made up of 15 amino acids. V shed 4 bases and J shed 2 bases, with 15 bases lying between them. Germline V CDR1 and CDR2: SQVTM, ANQGSEA.

CDR3 sequence: CASSSAGLWEQYF. The CDR3 DNA sequence: TGTGCCAGCAGTTCGGCAGGGTTGTGGGAGCAGTACTTC. V and J are TRBV28 and TRBJ2-7; the D gene is possibly TRBD1 (5 bases). The CDR3 extends over 13 amino acids. The V end was cut by 4 bases, the J end by 7 bases, with 14 bases between. CDR1 and CDR2 from the germline V gene are MDHEN and SYDVKM.

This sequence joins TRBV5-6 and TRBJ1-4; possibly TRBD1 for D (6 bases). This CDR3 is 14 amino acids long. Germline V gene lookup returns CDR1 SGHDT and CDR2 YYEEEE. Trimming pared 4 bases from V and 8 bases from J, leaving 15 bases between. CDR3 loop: CASSAQGLKEKLFF. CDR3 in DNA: TGTGCCAGCAGCGCACAGGGTTTAAAGGAAAAACTGTTTTTT.

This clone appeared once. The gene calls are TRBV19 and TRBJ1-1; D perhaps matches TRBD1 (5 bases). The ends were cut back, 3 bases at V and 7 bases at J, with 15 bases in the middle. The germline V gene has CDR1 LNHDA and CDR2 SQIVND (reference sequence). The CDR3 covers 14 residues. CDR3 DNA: TGTGCCAGTAGTATCCAGGGAAGTTACAATGAAGCTTTCTTT. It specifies CASSIQGSYNEAFF.

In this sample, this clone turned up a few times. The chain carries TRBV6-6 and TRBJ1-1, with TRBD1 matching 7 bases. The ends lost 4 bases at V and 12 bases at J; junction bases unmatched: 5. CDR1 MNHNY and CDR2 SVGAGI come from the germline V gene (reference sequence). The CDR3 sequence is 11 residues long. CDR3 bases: TGTGCCAGCAGTTGGGGACAGATAACTTTCTTT. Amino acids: CASSWGQITFF.

CDR3 loop: CAWSTGVADTQYF. The CDR3 DNA is TGTGCCTGGAGTACAGGGGTCGCAGATACGCAGTATTTT. The chain joins TRBV30 to TRBJ2-3; 7 nucleotides align to TRBD1. There are 13 residues in the CDR3. The V and J ends lost 2 bases and 4 bases, in that order; junction bases with no gene match: 3. Germline CDR1 and CDR2: GTSNPN and SVGIG (reference sequence).

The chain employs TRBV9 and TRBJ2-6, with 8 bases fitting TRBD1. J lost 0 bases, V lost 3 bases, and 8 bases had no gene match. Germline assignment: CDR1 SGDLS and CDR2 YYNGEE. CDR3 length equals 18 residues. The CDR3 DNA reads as TGTGCCAGCAGCGGAAGACAGGGGACCCTCTCTGGGGCCAACGTCCTGACTTTC. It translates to CASSGRQGTLSGANVLTF.

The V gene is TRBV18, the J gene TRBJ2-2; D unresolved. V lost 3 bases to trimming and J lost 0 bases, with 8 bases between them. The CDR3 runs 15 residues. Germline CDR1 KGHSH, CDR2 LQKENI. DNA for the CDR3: TGTGCCAGCTCACCGGGCCGGACGAACACCGGGGAGCTGTTTTTT. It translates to CASSPGRTNTGELFF.

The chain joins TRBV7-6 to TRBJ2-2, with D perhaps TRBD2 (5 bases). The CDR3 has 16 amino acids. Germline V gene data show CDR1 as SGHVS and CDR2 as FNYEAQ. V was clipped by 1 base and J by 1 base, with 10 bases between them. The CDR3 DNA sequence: TGTGCCAGCAGCTTAGAGAGCGCGGGGAACACCGGGGAGCTGTTTTTT. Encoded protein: CASSLESAGNTGELFF.

The CDR3 DNA follows: TGTGCCAGTAGTATAGTAAGGACGACATATGGCTACACCTTC. Protein: CASSIVRTTYGYTF. The V gene is TRBV19, the J gene TRBJ1-2, with D hard to call. This CDR3 spans 14 amino acids. Between the trimmed V and J ends, which lost 1 base and 5 bases, there was a span of 11 bases. Germline V gene data show CDR1 as LNHDA and CDR2 as SQIVND (reference sequence).

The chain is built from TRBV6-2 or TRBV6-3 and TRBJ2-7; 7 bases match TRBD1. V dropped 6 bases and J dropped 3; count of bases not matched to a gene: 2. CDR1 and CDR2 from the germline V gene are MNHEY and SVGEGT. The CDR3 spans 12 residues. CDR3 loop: CASSRQGYEQYF. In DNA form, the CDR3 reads TGTGCCAGCAGCCGACAGGGCTACGAGCAGTACTTC.

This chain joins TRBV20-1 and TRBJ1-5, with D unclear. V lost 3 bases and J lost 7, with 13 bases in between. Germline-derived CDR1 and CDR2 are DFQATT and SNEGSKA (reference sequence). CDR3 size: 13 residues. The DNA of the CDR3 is TGCAGTGCTAGTGAACAGTCGGGACAGCCCCAGCATTTT. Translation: CSASEQSGQPQHF.

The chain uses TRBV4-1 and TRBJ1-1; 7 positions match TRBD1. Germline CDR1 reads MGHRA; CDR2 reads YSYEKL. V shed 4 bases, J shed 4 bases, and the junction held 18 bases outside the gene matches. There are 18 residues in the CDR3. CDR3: CASSPPQGDINARTEAFF. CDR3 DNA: TGCGCCAGCAGCCCCCCCCAGGGGGACATAAACGCTCGCACTGAAGCTTTCTTT.

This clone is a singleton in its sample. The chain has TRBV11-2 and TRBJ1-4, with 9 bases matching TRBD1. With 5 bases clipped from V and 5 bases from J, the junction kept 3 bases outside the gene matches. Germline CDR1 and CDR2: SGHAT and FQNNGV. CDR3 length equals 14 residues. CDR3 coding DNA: TGTGCCAGCAGCCTGGGACAGGGAAATGAAAAACTGTTTTTT. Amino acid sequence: CASSLGQGNEKLFF.

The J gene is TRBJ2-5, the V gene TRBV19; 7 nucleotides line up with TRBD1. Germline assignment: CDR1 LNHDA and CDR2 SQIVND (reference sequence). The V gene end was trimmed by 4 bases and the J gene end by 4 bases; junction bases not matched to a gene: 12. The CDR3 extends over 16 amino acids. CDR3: CASSKKDRRNAETQYF. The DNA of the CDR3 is TGTGCCAGTAGTAAAAAGGACAGGCGGAATGCAGAGACCCAGTACTTC.

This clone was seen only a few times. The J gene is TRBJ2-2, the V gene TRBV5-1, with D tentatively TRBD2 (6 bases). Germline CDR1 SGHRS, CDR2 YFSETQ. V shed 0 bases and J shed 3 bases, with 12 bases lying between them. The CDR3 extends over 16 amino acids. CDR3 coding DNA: TGCGCCAGCAGCTTGGAGTCGGGAGCCGACACCGGGGAGCTGTTTTTT. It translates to CASSLESGADTGELFF.

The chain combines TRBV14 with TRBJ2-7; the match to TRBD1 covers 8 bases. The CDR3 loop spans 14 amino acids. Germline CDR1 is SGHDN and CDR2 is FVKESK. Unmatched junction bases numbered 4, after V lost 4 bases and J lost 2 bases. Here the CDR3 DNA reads TGTGCCAGCAGCCCCGGGACAGGAACCTACGAGCAGTACTTC. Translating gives CASSPGTGTYEQYF.

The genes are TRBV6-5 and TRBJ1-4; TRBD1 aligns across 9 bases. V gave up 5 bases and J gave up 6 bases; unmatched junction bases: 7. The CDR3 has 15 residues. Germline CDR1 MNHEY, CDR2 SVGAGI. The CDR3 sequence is CASSSRDRADEKLFF. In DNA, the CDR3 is TGTGCCAGCAGTAGCCGGGACAGGGCAGATGAAAAACTGTTTTTT.

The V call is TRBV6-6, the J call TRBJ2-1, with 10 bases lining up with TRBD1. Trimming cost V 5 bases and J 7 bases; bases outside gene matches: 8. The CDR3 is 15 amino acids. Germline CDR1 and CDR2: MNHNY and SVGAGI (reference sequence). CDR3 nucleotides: TGTGCCAGCAGTGGTAGAGACAGGGGGCAGAATGAGCAGTTCTTC. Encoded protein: CASSGRDRGQNEQFF.

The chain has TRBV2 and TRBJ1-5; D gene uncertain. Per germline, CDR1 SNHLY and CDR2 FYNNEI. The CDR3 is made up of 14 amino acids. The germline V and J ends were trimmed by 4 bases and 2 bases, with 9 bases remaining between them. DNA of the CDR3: TGTGCCAGCAGTGTGGGTTGGCGCAATCAGCCCCAGCATTTT. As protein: CASSVGWRNQPQHF.

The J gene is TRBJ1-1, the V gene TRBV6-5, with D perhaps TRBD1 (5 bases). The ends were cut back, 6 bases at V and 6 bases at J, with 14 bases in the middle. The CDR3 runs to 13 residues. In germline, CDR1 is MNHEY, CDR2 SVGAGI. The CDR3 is CASSQLQVSEAFF. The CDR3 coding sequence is TGTGCCAGCAGCCAACTACAGGTCTCTGAAGCTTTCTTT.